The present T cell receptor (beta chain) was sequenced within a study of a mutant IDH1 vaccine in newly diagnosed glioma. The time point here: week 47, end of study. Doses consisted of 300 ug of mutant IDH1 20-mer peptide each, paired with topical imiquimod. In this sample, this clone turned up once. Its antigen is unidentified. Sequencing was performed with immunoSEQ multiplex PCR; in TCRdb, only in-frame clones are kept and a portion is missing. The repertoire holds roughly 31,000 clones, roughly 84% seen once, with about 28% in the top ten. CDR3 size: 17 residues. Germline loops: CDR1 MGHRA, CDR2 YSYEKL. Trimming stripped 1 base from V and 1 base from J, with 14 bases between.

J is TRBJ1-5 and V is TRBV4-1; D call uncertain. Specimen: PBMCs, collected from a glioma patient whose treatment included an IDH1 peptide vaccine. The receptor comes from a man aged 30 to 39 with glioma. The CDR3 coding sequence is TGCGCCAGCAGCCAAGTGGGTGAGGGATTGAGCAATCAGCCCCAGCATTTT. Translation: CASSQVGEGLSNQPQHF.